The clone carrying this TCR beta chain was counted at least ten times. Its cognate antigen is unknown. Indicated time point: sample taken at primary tumor resection. The donors comprised about 69 untreated early-stage non-small cell lung cancer patients. The data are from a study of spatial heterogeneity in lung cancer. TCRdb itself ran the 5' RACE reads through MiXCR, one entry per CDR3 protein. The sample shows more than 25,000 distinct CDR3 sequences, about 6.6% of them seen only once. The CDR3 length is 13 residues. Unmatched junction bases numbered 3, after V lost 4 bases and J lost 9 bases. Germline V gene data show CDR1 as MNHEY and CDR2 as SMNVEV (reference sequence). Study-level points and caveats: Tumor mutation count correlated with how many alpha and beta TCRs expanded intratumorally.

The chain couples TRBV27 to TRBJ1-6; 7 positions agree with TRBD1. The starting material was lung tumor tissue, obtained at surgery. The clonotype comes from a male donor with early-stage non-small cell lung cancer. CDR3 in DNA: TGTGCCAGCAGTTCATCAGGGGGTTCACCCCTCCACTTT. This gives the protein CASSSSGGSPLHF.